The clone carrying this T cell receptor (beta chain) appeared a single time. What it binds is not known. The data derive from a study of T cell responses to AZD1222 COVID-19 vaccine. Overall study results and limits: Donors were largely white British and mainly female; clonal diversity was possibly underestimated. The study found vaccine-associated CD4 TCRs spanning spike, dominant at 160-218 and 743-854.

Libraries were prepared by immunoSEQ multiplex PCR; TCRdb keeps only in-frame clonotypes and omits some of them. The profile covers some 150,000 clones, with approximately 89% appearing a single time and roughly 1.7% taken by the ten largest. This CDR3 region has 13 residues. Germline loops: CDR1 SGHRS, CDR2 YFSETQ. V gave up 0 bases and J gave up 0 bases, with 3 bases separating them. Pooled in the analysis were second doses at about 4 or about 12 weeks. The material was peripheral blood, obtained 28 days after the second AZD1222 dose. The receptor was derived from an adult who received the AZD1222 COVID-19 vaccine. This chain joins TRBV5-1 and TRBJ1-1; no reliable D call. The CDR3 sequence is CASSLEVNTEAFF. Written as DNA, the CDR3 is TGCGCCAGCAGCTTGGAAGTGAACACTGAAGCTTTCTTT.